What follows are 3 T cell receptor beta chains derived from one specimen sequenced in a study of T cells in women clearing cervical HPV infection. TCRdb's copy holds only in-frame clones and misses some; the assay was immunoSEQ multiplex PCR. Found here are some 30,000 clones; the top ten clones hold more than 3%. The specimen was blood buffy coat. These receptors originate from a woman between 18 and 75 years old with a cervical HPV16 infection that either progressed to CIN3+ or cleared (not recorded which).

Remarks on this clone: The read terminates 3 residues ahead of where the CDR3 ends, so the germline J gene completes it. The V call is TRBV7-9, the J call TRBJ1-2; maybe TRBD1 (6 bases). CDR3 size: 14 residues. In germline, CDR1 is SEHNR, CDR2 FQNEAQ (reference sequence). The part of the CDR3 DNA that was read is TGTGCCAGCAGCCCTGGGGGCCCGGTTCCCGAC. Its protein is CASSPGGPVPD. The CDR3, in full, reads CASSPGGPVPDYTF.

Worth noting for this clone: The read stops 3 residues short of the end of the CDR3; the missing end is completed from the germline J gene. This chain connects TRBV29-1 to TRBJ1-1, with 9 bases matching TRBD1. Trimming took 5 bases from V and 0 from J; bases not matched to a gene: 10. CDR1 is SQVTM, CDR2 ANQGSEA, per germline. CDR3 length: 16 amino acids. The CDR3 protein is CSVPGQGPRMNTEAFF. The sequenced CDR3 bases are TGCAGCGTTCCTGGACAGGGGCCGAGAATGAACACTGAA.

Turning to this clone: Sequencing ends 3 residues short of the CDR3 end; the germline J gene provides the rest. This chain uses TRBV5-4 with TRBJ2-7; unclear D gene. The CDR3 covers 12 residues. CDR1 and CDR2 (germline): SGHNT, YYREEE (reference sequence). The ends were cut back, 3 bases at V and 3 bases at J, with 7 bases in the middle. The covered CDR3 bases are TGTGCCAGCAGCTATGGCAGCTACGAG. Translation gives CASSYGSYE. The CDR3 in its entirety is CASSYGSYEQYF.